This T cell receptor beta chain was recorded in a study of blood T cell repertoires in COVID-19. The germline V gene encodes CDR1 SNHLY and CDR2 FYNNEI. V lost 4 bases to trimming and J lost 2 bases; unmatched junction nucleotides: 7. The CDR3 contains 16 residues. The table came from immunoSEQ multiplex PCR; TCRdb's copy has only in-frame clones and leaves some out. The data show 100,000 to 150,000 clones, with about 88% seen just once and 2.4% held by the top ten. The chain carries TRBV2 and TRBJ2-3, with 9 nucleotides matching TRBD2. The clonotype was recovered from a man aged 40-49 years with acute COVID-19. What was sequenced was PBMCs or T cells enriched from blood (not recorded which). The chain's CDR3 is CASSGPGGGDTDTQYF. The CDR3 DNA reads TGTGCCAGCAGTGGACCGGGCGGGGGGGACACAGATACGCAGTATTTT.